This T cell receptor beta chain comes out of a study of CD8 T cells in ankylosing spondylitis (dated by TCRdb to 2016 to 2017). A note on the overall study: To find TCR variants linked to disease, the study profiled T cell receptor beta repertoires in ankylosing spondylitis patients and healthy donors. The full study cohort comprised around 25 ankylosing spondylitis patients and roughly 110 healthy donors. Samples of peripheral blood were taken, and for ankylosing spondylitis patients, synovial fluid was collected as well. The study at large found these results: A CD8+ phenotype was shown by the disease-linked clones, which were found at relatively low frequencies in peripheral blood. A TCR beta motif made up of about eight highly homologous amino acid variants appeared to be characteristic of blood from ankylosing spondylitis patients. Some TCR beta motif variants had previously been reported in synovial fluid and blood of reactive arthritis patients, which suggested common disease-initiation mechanisms. The disease-linked clones were reported as significantly enriched in matched synovial fluid samples from ankylosing spondylitis patients.

To note about this clonotype: Its antigen remains undetermined. Base qualities are missing; no much larger clone stands one base away.

CDR3 length: 13 amino acids, cysteine to phenylalanine. The entry retains the CDR3 DNA only, 39 bases that are in frame from base 1. The germline V gene specifies SGHNT as CDR1 and YENEEA as CDR2. V sheds 5 bases and J sheds 10 bases, leaving 15 bases between their ends. Sequencing relied on an Illumina HiSeq 2500. Quantitative 5'-RACE with molecular barcodes was used to prepare TCR beta libraries. Under the source paper's analysis protocol: To identify disease-linked TCR variants, a new computational method was used, one built on a probabilistic model of VDJ rearrangement. TCRdb itself trimmed the public reads at Q25 with fastp, ran MiXCR and retained productive beta chains. All rows with the same CDR3 protein become a single entry with the most common DNA and genes. What appears here as the V and J calls and clone size reflects TCRdb's work, not the paper's. Counted in this sample were hundreds of thousands of distinct CDR3 sequences; about 24% of them appeared once. The top ten constitute 0.89% of the sample.

The rearrangement combines TRBV11-3 with TRBJ2-1, with no D gene named confidently. The sequenced sample consisted of blood, either unsorted or a sorted T cell fraction (not recorded which). The sequence was collected from a male donor with ankylosing spondylitis. CDR3 protein: CASSPSGAREQFF. Read as DNA, the sequence is TGTGCCAGCAGCCCTTCGGGCGCGCGGGAGCAGTTCTTC.